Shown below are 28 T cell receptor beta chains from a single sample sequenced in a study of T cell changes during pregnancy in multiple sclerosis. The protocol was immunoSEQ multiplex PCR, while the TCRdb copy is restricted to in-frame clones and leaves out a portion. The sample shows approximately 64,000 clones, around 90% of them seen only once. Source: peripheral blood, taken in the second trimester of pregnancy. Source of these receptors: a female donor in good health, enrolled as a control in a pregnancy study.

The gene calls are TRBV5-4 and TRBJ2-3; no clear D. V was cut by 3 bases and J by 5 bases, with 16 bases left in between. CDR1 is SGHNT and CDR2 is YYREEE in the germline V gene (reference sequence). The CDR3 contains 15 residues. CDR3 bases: TGTGCCAGCAGCTCGAAAGCCCTCGTAGAAGATACGCAGTATTTT. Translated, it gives CASSSKALVEDTQYF.

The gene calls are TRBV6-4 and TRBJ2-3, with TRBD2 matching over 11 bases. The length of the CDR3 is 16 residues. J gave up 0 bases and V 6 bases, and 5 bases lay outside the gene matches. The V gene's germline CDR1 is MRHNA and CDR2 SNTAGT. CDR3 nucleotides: TGTGCCAGCAGGTCTAGCGGGGGGCAGAGCACAGATACGCAGTATTTT. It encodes CASRSSGGQSTDTQYF.

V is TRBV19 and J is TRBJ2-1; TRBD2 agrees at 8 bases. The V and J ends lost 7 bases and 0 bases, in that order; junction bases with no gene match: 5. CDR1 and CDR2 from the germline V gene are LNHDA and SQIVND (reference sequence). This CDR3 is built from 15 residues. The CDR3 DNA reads TGTGCCAGTACGACGAGCGGGAGCTCCTACAATGAGCAGTTCTTC. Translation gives CASTTSGSSYNEQFF.

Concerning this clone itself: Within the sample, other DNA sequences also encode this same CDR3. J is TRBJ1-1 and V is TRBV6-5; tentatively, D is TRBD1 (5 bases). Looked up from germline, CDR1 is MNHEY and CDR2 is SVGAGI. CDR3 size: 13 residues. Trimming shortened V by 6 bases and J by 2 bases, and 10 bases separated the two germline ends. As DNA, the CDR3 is TGTGCCAGCAGCCGTCAGGGAAACACTGAAGCTTTCTTT. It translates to CASSRQGNTEAFF.

Here the CDR3 reads CASSQDPFQGTGLRGELFF. The CDR3 region has the DNA TGCGCCAGCAGCCAAGATCCCTTTCAGGGGACAGGGTTACGTGGGGAGCTGTTTTTT. The V gene is TRBV4-1, the J gene TRBJ2-2; 9 bases match TRBD1. The CDR3 extends over 19 amino acids. Germline CDR1 MGHRA, CDR2 YSYEKL. The J segment lost 8 bases and the V segment lost 0 bases, leaving 16 bases of the junction unmatched.

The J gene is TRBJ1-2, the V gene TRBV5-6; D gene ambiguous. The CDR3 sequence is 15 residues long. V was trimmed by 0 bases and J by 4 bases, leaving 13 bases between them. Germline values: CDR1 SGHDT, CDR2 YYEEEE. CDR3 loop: CASSLAGVRGYGYTF. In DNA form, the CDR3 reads TGTGCCAGCAGCTTGGCTGGGGTTCGGGGCTATGGCTACACCTTC.

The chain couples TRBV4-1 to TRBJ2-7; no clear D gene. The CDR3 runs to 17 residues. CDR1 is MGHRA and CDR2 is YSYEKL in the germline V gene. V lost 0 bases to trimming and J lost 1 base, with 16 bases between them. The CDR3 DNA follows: TGCGCCAGCAGCCAAGATATGCCATACTCAGGTTCCTACGAGCAGTACTTC. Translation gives CASSQDMPYSGSYEQYF.

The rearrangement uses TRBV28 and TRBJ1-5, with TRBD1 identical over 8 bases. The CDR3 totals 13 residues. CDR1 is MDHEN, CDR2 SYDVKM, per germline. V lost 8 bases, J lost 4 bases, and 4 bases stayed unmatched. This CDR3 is CASLQGANQPQHF. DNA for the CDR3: TGTGCCAGCCTCCAGGGGGCGAATCAGCCCCAGCATTTT.

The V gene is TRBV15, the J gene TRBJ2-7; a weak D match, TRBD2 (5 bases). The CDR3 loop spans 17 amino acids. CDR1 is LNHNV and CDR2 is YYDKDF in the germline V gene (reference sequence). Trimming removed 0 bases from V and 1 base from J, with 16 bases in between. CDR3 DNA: TGTGCCACCAGCAGAGATTACGGCGGGTTTGATTCCTACGAGCAGTACTTC. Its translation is CATSRDYGGFDSYEQYF.

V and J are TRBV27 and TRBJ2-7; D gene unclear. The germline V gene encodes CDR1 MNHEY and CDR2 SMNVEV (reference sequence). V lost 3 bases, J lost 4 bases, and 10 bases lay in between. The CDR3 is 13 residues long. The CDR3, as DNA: TGTGCCAGCAGTTTCGCCCTTCAGTACGAGCAGTACTTC. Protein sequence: CASSFALQYEQYF.

The CDR3 reads CASRPGQGSEQYF. CDR3 nucleotides: TGTGCCAGTAGACCGGGACAGGGGTCCGAGCAGTACTTC. The chain joins TRBV2 to TRBJ2-7; the match to TRBD1 covers 10 bases. CDR1 is SNHLY, CDR2 FYNNEI, per germline. Trimming cost V 9 bases and J 6 bases; bases outside gene matches: 8. The CDR3 contains 13 residues.

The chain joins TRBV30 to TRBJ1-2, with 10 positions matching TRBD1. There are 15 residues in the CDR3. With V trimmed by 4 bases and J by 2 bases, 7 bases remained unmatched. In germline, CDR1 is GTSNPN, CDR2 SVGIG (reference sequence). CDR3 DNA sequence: TGTGCCTGGAATCCAAGGACAGGGGGAAACTATGGCTACACCTTC. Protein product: CAWNPRTGGNYGYTF. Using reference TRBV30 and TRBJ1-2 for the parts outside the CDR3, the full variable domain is SQTIHQWPATLVQPVGSPLSLECTVEGTSNPNLYWYRQAAGRGLQLLFYSVGIGQISSEVPQNLSASRPQDRQFILSSKKLLLSDSGFYLCAWNPRTGGNYGYTFGSGTRLTVV.

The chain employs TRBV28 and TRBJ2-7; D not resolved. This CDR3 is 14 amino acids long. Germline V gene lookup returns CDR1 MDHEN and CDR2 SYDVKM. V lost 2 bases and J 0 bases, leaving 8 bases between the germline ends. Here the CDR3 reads CASSLLPGSYEQYF. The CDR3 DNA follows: TGTGCCAGCAGTTTACTGCCGGGCTCCTACGAGCAGTACTTC. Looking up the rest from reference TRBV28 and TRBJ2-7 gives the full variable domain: DVKVTQSSRYLVKRTGEKVFLECVQDMDHENMFWYRQDPGLGLRLIYFSYDVKMKEKGDIPEGYSVSREKKERFSLILESASTNQTSMYLCASSLLPGSYEQYFGPGTRLTVT.

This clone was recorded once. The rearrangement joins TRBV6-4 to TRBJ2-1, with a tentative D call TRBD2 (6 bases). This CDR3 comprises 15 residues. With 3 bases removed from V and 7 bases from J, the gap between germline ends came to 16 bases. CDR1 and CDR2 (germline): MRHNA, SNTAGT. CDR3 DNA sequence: TGTGCCAGCAGTGAGGGGCAGGGAGGCGGTAATGAGCAGTTCTTC. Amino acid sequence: CASSEGQGGGNEQFF.

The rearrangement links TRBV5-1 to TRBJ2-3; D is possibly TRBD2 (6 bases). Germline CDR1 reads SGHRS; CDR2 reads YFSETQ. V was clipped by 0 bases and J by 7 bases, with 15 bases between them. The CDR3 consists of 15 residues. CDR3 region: CASSLDVGSAYTQYF. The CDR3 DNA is TGCGCCAGCAGCTTGGATGTCGGGAGTGCATATACGCAGTATTTT.

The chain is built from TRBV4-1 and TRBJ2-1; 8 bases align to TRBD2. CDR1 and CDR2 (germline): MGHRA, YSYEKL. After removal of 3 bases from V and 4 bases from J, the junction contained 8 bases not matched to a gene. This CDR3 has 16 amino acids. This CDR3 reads CASSHVAGGAYNEQFF. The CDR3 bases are TGCGCCAGCAGCCATGTGGCGGGAGGCGCTTACAATGAGCAGTTCTTC.

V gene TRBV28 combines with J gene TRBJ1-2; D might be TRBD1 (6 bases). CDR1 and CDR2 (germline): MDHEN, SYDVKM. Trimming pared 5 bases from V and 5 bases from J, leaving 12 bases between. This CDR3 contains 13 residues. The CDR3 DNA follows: TGTGCCAGCAGTCCCCAGGGGTCATATGGCTACACCTTC. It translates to CASSPQGSYGYTF.

The CDR3 DNA sequence: TGTGCCAGCAGCTCAGCATTCCAGGGGACCCAAGAGACCCAGTACTTC. Protein sequence: CASSSAFQGTQETQYF. J is TRBJ2-5 and V is TRBV5-6; D perhaps matches TRBD1 (6 bases). The CDR3 has 16 amino acids. Germline V gene data show CDR1 as SGHDT and CDR2 as YYEEEE. Trimming cost V 3 bases and J 1 base, with 16 bases left between them.

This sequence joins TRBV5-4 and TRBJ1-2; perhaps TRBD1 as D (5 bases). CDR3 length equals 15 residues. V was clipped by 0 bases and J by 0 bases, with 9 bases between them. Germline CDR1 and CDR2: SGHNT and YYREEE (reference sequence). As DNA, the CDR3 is TGTGCCAGCAGCTTGGTACAGGTGGCTAACTATGGCTACACCTTC. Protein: CASSLVQVANYGYTF. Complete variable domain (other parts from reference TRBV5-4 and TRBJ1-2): ETGVTQSPTHLIKTRGQQVTLRCSSQSGHNTVSWYQQALGQGPQFIFQYYREEENGRGNFPPRFSGLQFPNYSSELNVNALELDDSALYLCASSLVQVANYGYTFGSGTRLTVV.

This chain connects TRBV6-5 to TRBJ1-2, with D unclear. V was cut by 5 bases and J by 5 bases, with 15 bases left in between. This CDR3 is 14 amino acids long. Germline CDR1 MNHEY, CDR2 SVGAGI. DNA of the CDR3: TGTGCCAGCAGTCACCGGGTGGCAGCTTATGGCTACACCTTC. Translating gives CASSHRVAAYGYTF.

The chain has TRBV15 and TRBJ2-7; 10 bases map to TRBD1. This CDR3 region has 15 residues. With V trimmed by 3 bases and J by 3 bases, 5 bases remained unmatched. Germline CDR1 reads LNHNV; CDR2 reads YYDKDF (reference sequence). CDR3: CATSSGTGDYYEQYF. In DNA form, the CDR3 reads TGTGCCACCAGCAGCGGGACAGGGGATTACTACGAGCAGTACTTC.

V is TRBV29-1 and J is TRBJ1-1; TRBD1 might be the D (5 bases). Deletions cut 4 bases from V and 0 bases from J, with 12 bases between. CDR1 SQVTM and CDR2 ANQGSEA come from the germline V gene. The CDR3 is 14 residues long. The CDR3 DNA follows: TGCAGCGTTGGCGGGGGATTATTGAACACTGAAGCTTTCTTT. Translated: CSVGGGLLNTEAFF.

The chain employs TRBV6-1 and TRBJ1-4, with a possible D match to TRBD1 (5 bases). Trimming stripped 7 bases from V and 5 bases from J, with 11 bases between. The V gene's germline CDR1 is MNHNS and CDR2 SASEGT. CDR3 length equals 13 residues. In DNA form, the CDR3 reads TGTGCCAGCAAGCCACAGGCCAATGAAAAACTGTTTTTT. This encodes CASKPQANEKLFF.

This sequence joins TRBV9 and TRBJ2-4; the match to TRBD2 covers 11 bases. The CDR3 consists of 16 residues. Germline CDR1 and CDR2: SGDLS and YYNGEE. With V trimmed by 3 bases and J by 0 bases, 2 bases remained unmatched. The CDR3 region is CASSALAGGAKNIQYF. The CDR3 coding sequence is TGTGCCAGCAGCGCCCTAGCGGGGGGAGCCAAAAACATTCAGTACTTC.

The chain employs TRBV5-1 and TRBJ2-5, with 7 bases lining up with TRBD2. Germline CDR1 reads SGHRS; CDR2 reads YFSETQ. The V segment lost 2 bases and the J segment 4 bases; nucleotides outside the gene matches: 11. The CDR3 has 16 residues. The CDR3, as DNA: TGCGCCAGCAGCTTCCTCGGGGGGTTTGATACAGAGACCCAGTACTTC. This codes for CASSFLGGFDTETQYF.

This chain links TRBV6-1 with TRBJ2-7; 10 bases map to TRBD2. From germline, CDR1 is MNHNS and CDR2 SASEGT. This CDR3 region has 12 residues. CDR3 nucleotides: TGTGCCAGCAGGGGCCCGGCTAGCGGGGGCTTAGTC. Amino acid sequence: CASRGPASGGLV.

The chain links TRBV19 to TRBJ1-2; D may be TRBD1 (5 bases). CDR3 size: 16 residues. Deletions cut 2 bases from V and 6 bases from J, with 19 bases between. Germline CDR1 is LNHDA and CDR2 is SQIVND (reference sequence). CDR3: CASSIRGRFLDDGYTF. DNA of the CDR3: TGTGCCAGTAGTATAAGGGGCCGATTCCTCGATGATGGCTACACCTTC.

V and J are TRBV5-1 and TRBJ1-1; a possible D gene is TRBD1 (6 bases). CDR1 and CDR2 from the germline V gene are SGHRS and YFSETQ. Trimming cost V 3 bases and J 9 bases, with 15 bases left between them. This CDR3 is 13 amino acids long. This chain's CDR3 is CASSWGGQPKAFF. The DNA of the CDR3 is TGCGCCAGCAGCTGGGGGGGGCAGCCGAAAGCTTTCTTT.